The clone carrying this T cell receptor beta chain was observed a handful of times. Its antigen is as yet unknown. V lost 3 bases and J 6 bases, leaving 15 bases between the germline ends. The CDR3 has 15 residues. Germline V gene data show CDR1 as SGHTA and CDR2 as FQGNSA. This sample stems from a study of cytotoxic CD8 clonotypes in ibrutinib-treated CLL. General observations from the study: Whereas clonality rose at ibrutinib response, it declined toward baseline at progression.

Clones were sequenced by immunoSEQ multiplex PCR, and TCRdb holds only the in-frame ones, with some missing. Altogether nearly 100,000 clones are present, almost 80% being singletons, with the ten largest covering approximately 30%. Genomic DNA for TCR beta libraries, 2 to 2.5 micrograms, came from cryopreserved PBMCs. The input for sequencing was PBMCs, taken after 12 months of ibrutinib treatment. The TCR was taken from a human donor with chronic lymphocytic leukemia. The chain carries TRBV7-2 and TRBJ1-5; no definite D call. The CDR3 is CASSFSEGPLQPQHF. The CDR3 coding sequence is TGTGCCAGCAGCTTCTCCGAAGGGCCGCTTCAGCCCCAGCATTTT.